This entry features one TCR beta chain sequence. The sample comes from a study of early stage breast cancer tumors. Clones were sequenced by immunoSEQ multiplex PCR, and TCRdb holds only the in-frame ones, with some missing. The sample has about 72,000 clones; approximately 80% are singletons. With 6 bases removed from V and 5 bases from J, the gap between germline ends came to 5 bases. This CDR3 has 11 residues. The germline gives CDR1 MNHEY, CDR2 SMNVEV (reference sequence). The TCR originated in a person in their sixties or seventies with breast cancer. Sequencing was performed on blood. The gene calls are TRBV27 and TRBJ2-1; no reliable D call. CDR3 sequence reads: CASSENNEQFF. Here the CDR3 DNA reads TGTGCCAGCAGCGAGAACAATGAGCAGTTCTTC.